These 3 T cell receptor beta chains were sequenced from one sample in a study of blood T cell repertoires in COVID-19. Clones were sequenced by immunoSEQ multiplex PCR, and TCRdb holds only the in-frame ones, with some missing. The sample has under 200,000 clones, around 86% seen once. The specimen sequenced was peripheral blood. These receptor sequences come from a woman over 75 in a cohort sampled during active or convalescent COVID-19.

This sequence joins TRBV19 and TRBJ1-1; no clear D gene. Trimming took 2 bases from V and 9 from J, leaving 13 bases between them. Germline V gene data show CDR1 as LNHDA and CDR2 as SQIVND (reference sequence). The CDR3 has 13 amino acids. CDR3 in amino acids: CASSILDGQKAFF. The CDR3 DNA reads TGTGCCAGTAGTATACTGGATGGGCAGAAAGCTTTCTTT.

The chain has TRBV21-1 and TRBJ2-6; the table's D call, TRBD1, was not checked against the DNA. TRBV21-1 is assigned pseudogene status. The length of the CDR3 is 20 residues. The CDR3 loop reads CASSKVGLSDKDSGANVLTF. CDR3 nucleotides: TGTGCCAGCAGCAAAGTAGGTTTGTCGGACAAAGACTCTGGGGCCAACGTCCTGACTTTC.

The chain couples TRBV28 to TRBJ1-2; no definite D call. The V gene lost 4 bases and the J gene lost 8 bases, with 14 bases spanning the gap. This CDR3 comprises 13 residues. The germline gives CDR1 MDHEN, CDR2 SYDVKM. The CDR3 DNA reads as TGTGCCAGCAGTTCCTCCCTATCACCGGGCTACACCTTC. This sequence encodes CASSSSLSPGYTF.